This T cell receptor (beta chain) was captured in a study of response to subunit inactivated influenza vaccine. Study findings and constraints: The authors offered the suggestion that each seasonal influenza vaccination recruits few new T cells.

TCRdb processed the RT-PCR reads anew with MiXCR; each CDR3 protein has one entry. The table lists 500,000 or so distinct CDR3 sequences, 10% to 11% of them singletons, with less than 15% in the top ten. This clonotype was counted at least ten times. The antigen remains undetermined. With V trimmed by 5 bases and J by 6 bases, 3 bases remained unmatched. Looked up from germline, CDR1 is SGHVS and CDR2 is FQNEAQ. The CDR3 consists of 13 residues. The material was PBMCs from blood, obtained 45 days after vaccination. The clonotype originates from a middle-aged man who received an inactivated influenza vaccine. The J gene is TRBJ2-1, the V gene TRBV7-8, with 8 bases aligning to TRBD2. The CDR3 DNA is TGTGCCAGCAGCACCGGACTAGCCAATGAGCAGTTCTTC. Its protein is CASSTGLANEQFF.